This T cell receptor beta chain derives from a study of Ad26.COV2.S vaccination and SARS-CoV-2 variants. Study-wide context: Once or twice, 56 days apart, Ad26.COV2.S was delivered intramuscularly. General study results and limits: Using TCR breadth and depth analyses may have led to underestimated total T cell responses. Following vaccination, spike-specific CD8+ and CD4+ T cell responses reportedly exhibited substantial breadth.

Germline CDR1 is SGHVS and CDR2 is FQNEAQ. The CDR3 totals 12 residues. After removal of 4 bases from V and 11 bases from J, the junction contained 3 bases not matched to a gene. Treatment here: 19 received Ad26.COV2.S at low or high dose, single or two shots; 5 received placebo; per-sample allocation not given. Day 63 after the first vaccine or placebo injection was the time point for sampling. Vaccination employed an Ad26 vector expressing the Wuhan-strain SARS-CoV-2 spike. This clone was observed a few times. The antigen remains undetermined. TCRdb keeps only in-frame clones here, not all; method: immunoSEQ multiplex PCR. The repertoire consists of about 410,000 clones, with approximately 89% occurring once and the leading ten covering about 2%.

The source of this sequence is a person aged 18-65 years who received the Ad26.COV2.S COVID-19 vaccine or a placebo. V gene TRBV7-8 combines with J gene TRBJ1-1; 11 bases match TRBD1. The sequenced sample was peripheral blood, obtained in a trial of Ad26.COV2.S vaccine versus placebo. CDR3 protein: CASSSDRGQAFF. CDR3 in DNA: TGTGCCAGCAGCTCGGACAGGGGGCAGGCTTTCTTT.